The present entry profiles one T cell receptor beta chain with its context. Antigen unknown. The assay was immunoSEQ multiplex PCR, and TCRdb's table has in-frame clones only and misses some. The table records under 90,000 clones, around 82% of them present only once. The record originates from a study of T cell responses to AZD1222 COVID-19 vaccine. Study-level results: Per reports, nearly half of all spike-specific TCRs target regions that are unmutated in variants. A rise in Spike-specific TCR breadth and depth followed two AZD1222 doses. Repertoires were sampled only after the peak T cell response.

This CDR3 has 14 residues. V was clipped by 2 bases and J by 2 bases, with 10 bases between them. CDR1 is SEHNR and CDR2 is FQNEAQ in the germline V gene (reference sequence). The chain carries TRBV7-9 and TRBJ2-7; D may match TRBD1 or TRBD2 (5 bases each). The receptor was derived from an adult who received the AZD1222 COVID-19 vaccine. The sample in question was peripheral blood, obtained 28 days after the second AZD1222 dose. The CDR3 reads CASSLQGAPYEQYF. In nucleotides, the CDR3 is TGTGCCAGCAGCTTACAGGGAGCACCCTACGAGCAGTACTTC.